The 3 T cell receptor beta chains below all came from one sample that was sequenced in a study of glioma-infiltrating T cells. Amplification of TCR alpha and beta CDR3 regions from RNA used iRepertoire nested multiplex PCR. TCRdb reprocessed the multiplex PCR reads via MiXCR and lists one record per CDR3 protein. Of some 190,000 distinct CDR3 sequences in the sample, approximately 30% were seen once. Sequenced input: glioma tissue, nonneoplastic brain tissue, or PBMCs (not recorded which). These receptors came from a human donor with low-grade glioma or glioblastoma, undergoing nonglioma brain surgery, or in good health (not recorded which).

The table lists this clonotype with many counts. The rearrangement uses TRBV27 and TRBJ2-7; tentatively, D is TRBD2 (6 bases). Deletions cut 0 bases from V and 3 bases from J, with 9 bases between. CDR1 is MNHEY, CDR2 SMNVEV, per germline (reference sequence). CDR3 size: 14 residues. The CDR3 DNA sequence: TGTGCCAGCAGTTTATCTGGGGGAGGCTACGAGCAGTACTTC. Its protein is CASSLSGGGYEQYF.

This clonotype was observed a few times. The CDR3 here is CASSYPNRGGSSYEQYF. CDR3 in DNA: TGTGCCAGCAGTTACCCCAACAGGGGCGGGAGCTCCTACGAGCAGTACTTC. The chain has TRBV6-2 or TRBV6-3 and TRBJ2-7; D possibly uses TRBD1 or TRBD2 (7 bases each). The V gene's germline CDR1 is MNHEY and CDR2 SVGEGT. This CDR3 is built from 17 residues. V was shortened by 2 bases and J by 0 bases, with 17 bases between the two germline ends.

The CDR3 here is CASSGQGPQQYF. The DNA for the CDR3 is TGTGCCAGCAGCGGACAGGGCCCTCAGCAGTACTTC. The chain has TRBV11-2 and TRBJ2-7; 8 bases fit TRBD1. V lost 5 bases and J lost 8; bases outside the gene matches: 5. Looked up from germline, CDR1 is SGHAT and CDR2 is FQNNGV. This CDR3 region has 12 residues.